What follows are 4 T cell receptor beta chains derived from one specimen sequenced in a study of T cell responses to AZD1222 COVID-19 vaccine. Only in-frame clones appear in the TCRdb table, and some are missing; sequencing was by immunoSEQ multiplex PCR. Altogether under 150,000 clones are present, over 90% being singletons, with the ten largest covering around 3.3%. The sample in question was peripheral blood, obtained 28 days after the second AZD1222 dose. These receptors originate from an adult who received the AZD1222 COVID-19 vaccine.

The chain carries TRBV5-1 and TRBJ2-5, with 9 bases aligning to TRBD2. The CDR3 sequence is 16 residues long. V lost 0 bases, J lost 5 bases, and 8 bases stayed unmatched. Germline loops: CDR1 SGHRS, CDR2 YFSETQ. CDR3 bases: TGCGCCAGCAGCTTGGAGGTAGCGGGAGTAAGGGAGACCCAGTACTTC. Translated, it gives CASSLEVAGVRETQYF.

The chain couples TRBV18 to TRBJ2-6; no clear D. Trimming took off 1 base at V and 2 bases at J, with 12 bases between the two ends. Germline CDR1 KGHSH, CDR2 LQKENI. The CDR3 has 17 residues. The CDR3 nucleotides are TGTGCCAGCTCACCACGGGCAGGAGAGGCTGGGGCCAACGTCCTGACTTTC. Its protein is CASSPRAGEAGANVLTF.

The chain employs TRBV19 and TRBJ1-2; D perhaps matches TRBD1 (5 bases). Germline lookup yields CDR1 LNHDA and CDR2 SQIVND (reference sequence). V was trimmed by 5 bases and J by 8 bases, leaving 12 bases between them. This CDR3 has 12 residues. CDR3 coding DNA: TGTGCCAGTAGTCGGGGGGATCGGGGCTACACCTTC. As protein: CASSRGDRGYTF.

The chain has TRBV9 and TRBJ1-1; 9 bases map to TRBD1. CDR3 length: 14 amino acids. Germline V gene data show CDR1 as SGDLS and CDR2 as YYNGEE. Losses at the gene ends were 4 bases for V and 3 bases for J; bases not matched to a gene: 4. DNA of the CDR3: TGTGCCAGCAGCAAAAGACAGGGGGACACTGAAGCTTTCTTT. Translating it yields CASSKRQGDTEAFF.